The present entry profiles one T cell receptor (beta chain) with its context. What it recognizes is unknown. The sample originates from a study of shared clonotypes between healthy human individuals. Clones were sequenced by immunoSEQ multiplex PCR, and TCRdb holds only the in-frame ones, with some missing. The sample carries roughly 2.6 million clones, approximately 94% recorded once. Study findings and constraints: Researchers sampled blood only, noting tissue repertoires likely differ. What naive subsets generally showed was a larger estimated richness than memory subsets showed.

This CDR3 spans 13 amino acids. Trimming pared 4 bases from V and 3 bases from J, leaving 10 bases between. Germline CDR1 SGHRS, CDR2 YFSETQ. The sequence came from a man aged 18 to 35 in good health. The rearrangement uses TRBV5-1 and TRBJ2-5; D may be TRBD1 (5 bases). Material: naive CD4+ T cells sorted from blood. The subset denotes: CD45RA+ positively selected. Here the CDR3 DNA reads TGCGCCAGCAGCCTCCCGACAGAAGAGACCCAGTACTTC. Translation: CASSLPTEETQYF.